In its sample, the clone carrying this T cell receptor beta chain was seen a few times. Its antigen is unknown. The entry originates in a study of early T cells in non-severe SARS-CoV-2 infection. Looking at the study overall: It was bulk RNA from unsorted whole blood that was sequenced, and the chains were unpaired.

Individual cDNA molecules received unique molecular identifiers during library preparation. MiXCR, run by TCRdb on the 5' RACE reads, gives a single entry per CDR3 protein. Altogether 35,000 to 50,000 distinct CDR3 sequences are present, 20% to 25% being singletons, with the ten largest covering about 4.7%. The germline gives CDR1 SGDLS, CDR2 YYNGEE. J was trimmed by 3 bases and V by 4 bases; bases with no gene match: 10. The CDR3 sequence is 16 residues long. Findings and caveats of the study: Sequences matched to VDJdb favored anti-spike CD8 responses, while private and CD4 specificities were missed.

V gene TRBV9 combines with J gene TRBJ2-7; 10 bases agree with TRBD2. The TCR sequence derives from an adult who was a healthcare worker with PCR-confirmed SARS-CoV-2 infection or an uninfected control (not recorded which). The sequencing here drew on whole blood, taken at baseline. The CDR3 sequence is CASSPSGGVLDYEQYF. CDR3 DNA sequence: TGTGCCAGCAGCCCCAGCGGGGGGGTCCTTGACTACGAGCAGTACTTC. The full variable domain, with the rest looked up from reference TRBV9 and TRBJ2-7, is DSGVTQTPKHLITATGQRVTLRCSPRSGDLSVYWYQQSLDQGLQFLIQYYNGEERAKGNILERFSAQQFPDLHSELNLSSLELGDSALYFCASSPSGGVLDYEQYFGPGTRLTVT.